The sequence of this T cell receptor beta chain was determined in a study of intratumoral heterogeneity in liver cancer. Whole-study findings and limits: Tumor-infiltrating lymphocytes were acknowledged as under-represented in the sampling.

Each tumour sample represents a distinct, spatially separated region of the hepatocellular carcinoma nodule. All patients had early-stage hepatocellular carcinoma and were untreated before surgical resection. V lost 2 bases and J lost 10, with 11 bases in between. Germline CDR1 MNHEY, CDR2 SVGAGI. There are 13 residues in the CDR3. Concerning this clone: Its antigen remains unknown.

The assay was immunoSEQ multiplex PCR, and TCRdb's table has in-frame clones only and misses some. The repertoire holds thousands of clones, with around 60% as singletons. The material was tumor tissue, obtained before any cancer treatment. The receptor was derived from a man between 65 and 85 years old with hepatocellular carcinoma. This chain links TRBV6-5 with TRBJ1-4, with D perhaps matching TRBD1 (5 bases). CDR3 nucleotides: TGTGCCAGCAGTTACGGTCCGGGGGGAAAACTGTTTTTT. It yields the protein CASSYGPGGKLFF.